This note documents a single TCR beta chain sequence. The antigen this receptor binds is unknown. There are no base qualities to consult, and no much larger clone falls within one base. This sample is drawn from a study of memory CD4+ T cells and cytomegalovirus serostatus (dated by TCRdb to 2018 to 2020). Regarding the research as a whole: A total of 33 healthy Belgian adults, of whom 9 were CMV seropositive and approximately 24 were CMV seronegative, were included in the cohort. The study sequenced CD4+ memory TCRbeta repertoires of a Belgian cohort with known cytomegalovirus serostatus to replicate a published TCR-based CMV serostatus classifier. Overall study outcomes, separate from this receptor: The results were interpreted as suggesting that the CMV-associated TCR signature is largely present in the CD4+ memory repertoire. Only CD4+CD45RO+ memory cells were sequenced, unlike the original study, which covered naive and memory CD4+ and CD8+ populations. For predicting CMV serostatus, the median bootstrapped AUC was roughly 0.95 using the original framework and about 0.9 using a US-trained random forest. Of 164 previously reported CMV-associated TCRbeta sequences, about 62 appeared in the CD4+ memory repertoires, each in one to five individuals. The original-framework classifier achieved a median bootstrapped AUC of 0.95 with a 95% CI of 0.76-1.00 on the Belgian cohort.

The CDR1 and CDR2 encoded by the germline V gene (reference sequence) are SGHAT and FQDESV. Trimmed from V: 7 bases; trimmed from J: 2 bases; junction bases lacking a gene match: 5. Measured from the cysteine to the phenylalanine, the CDR3 is 16 residues long. Only the CDR3 DNA stays, 48 bases, in frame from base 1. The Quick-DNA Microprep Kit was used to extract genomic DNA from the sorted cells. Amplification of TCRbeta DNA was done with the immunoSEQ hsTCRbeta kit, following the protocol from the manufacturer. An Illumina MiSeq instrument was used to sequence the TCRbeta libraries. The paper's processing steps were these. Following removal of out-of-frame sequences, some 2 million distinct TCRbeta sequences were retained, with an average of roughly 70,000 per individual. Each individual was scored using the number of 170 or so previously reported CMV-associated TCRbeta sequences that the individual carried and the total number of productive distinct TCRbeta sequences. A beta-binomial model was reimplemented in Python, and scikit-learn random forests with default parameters were trained on US cohort data. Classifier performance on the Belgian cohort was reported as the median AUC with percentile confidence intervals calculated over 10,000 bootstrap iterations. Here the immuneACCESS table is served through TCRdb, limited to in-frame sequences with V and J called. Missing clones are a known gap in these copies; in checked studies unresolved V genes cover under half, and the rest lacks a known reason. The D gene and trimming were derived from the DNA, and the V and J assignments and clone size from that table. This sample comprises 84,000 or so clones, roughly 80% of them detected only once. The top ten clones comprise 0.78% of the sample.

A FACSAria II was used to sort memory CD4+ T cells, defined as single viable CD3+CD4+CD8-CD45RO+ cells. CMV serostatus was assessed using a Roche Elecsys assay, by which serum IgG against CMV pp150, pp28, p38 and p52 was detected. After the samples were thawed, total CD4+ T cells were enriched through positive selection using CD4 magnetic microbeads. The samples came from a different study that was designed specifically to examine the CD4+ T cell memory repertoire. Peripheral blood mononuclear cells were isolated and cryopreserved according to standard operating procedures, and serum was stored at -80 degrees C. The staining relied on CD3-PerCP (BW264/56), CD4-APC (RPA-T4), CD45RO-PE (UCHT1) and CD8-Pacific Orange (3B5) antibodies, and Sytox blue was used to exclude non-viable cells.

The TCR was taken from an adult in good health and CMV-seronegative. The rearranged chain carries TRBV11-1 and TRBJ2-2, with 12 bases aligning to TRBD1. The source material was memory CD4+ T cells from blood. This receptor carries the CDR3 CASTLGTGGNTGELFF. The sequence in DNA is TGTGCCAGCACCCTCGGGACAGGGGGCAACACCGGGGAGCTGTTTTTT. The CDR3, completed at both ends by the reference TRBV11-1 and TRBJ2-2 genes, gives the full variable domain EAEVAQSPRYKITEKSQAVAFWCDPISGHATLYWYRQILGQGPELLVQFQDESVVDDSQLPKDRFSAERLKGVDSTLKIQPAELGDSAMYLCASTLGTGGNTGELFFGEGSRLTVL.